The rows below give T cell receptor beta chains drawn from one sample of a study of Tregs in tolerant kidney transplant recipients. Profiling relied on immunoSEQ multiplex PCR, and the TCRdb table lists in-frame clones only, not all of them. The table includes approximately 260,000 clones, about four fifths detected once. Sequenced: CD4+ T cells from blood. The receptors come from a human donor in good health. Each CDR3 is given with its conserved first and last residue. A D gene is named only where the DNA matches it firmly. The size of a clone is reported for some rows only, either as once, few or many, or as a class for expanded clones.

CDR3nt	CDR3aa	abundance	v_gene	j_gene	d_gene
TGTGCCAGCAGCCCCCGAACCAGGGGCGGCCATGAGCAGTTCTTC	CASSPRTRGGHEQFF	-	TRBV13	TRBJ2-1	-
TGCAGCGCCTTGACAGGGACGGTCTCTGGAAACACCATATATTTT	CSALTGTVSGNTIYF	-	TRBV29-1	TRBJ1-3	TRBD1
TGTGCCAGCAGCTTGTTGATGGACGGTGAAAAACTGTTTTTT	CASSLLMDGEKLFF	-	TRBV5-8	TRBJ1-4	-
TGTGCCAGCAGGAAGGGCGGGGGGGCCTACAATGAGCAGTTCTTC	CASRKGGGAYNEQFF	-	TRBV6-5	TRBJ2-1	TRBD2
TGTGCCAGCAGTCCCAGAATCCCAGTGGGCATGAACACTGAAGCTTTCTTT	CASSPRIPVGMNTEAFF	-	TRBV2	TRBJ1-1	-
TGTGCCAGCAGCTTAGATCGGGACACGGAAGCTTTCTTT	CASSLDRDTEAFF	-	TRBV11-2	TRBJ1-1	-
TGTGCCAGCAGGACTAGCGACCACTACGAGCAGTACTTC	CASRTSDHYEQYF	-	TRBV6-6	TRBJ2-7	TRBD2
TGTGCCAGCAGCGTTTCTAGGGGCCGGGAGCAGCACTTC	CASSVSRGREQHF	-	TRBV7-6	TRBJ2-7	-
TGTGCCAGCAGCTTAGGGGACAGGGCTTACAATGAGCAGTTCTTC	CASSLGDRAYNEQFF	-	TRBV7-3	TRBJ2-1	TRBD1
TGCGCCAGCAGCCCTGGGTGGAACACTGAAGCTTTCTTT	CASSPGWNTEAFF	-	TRBV5-1	TRBJ1-1	-
TGTGCCTGGAGCCGGGGAGACAGGTTGAACACTGAAGCTTTCTTT	CAWSRGDRLNTEAFF	-	TRBV30	TRBJ1-1	-
TGTGCCAGCAGCGCCCCCTCGGGGGGAGAGCAGTTCTTC	CASSAPSGGEQFF	-	TRBV9	TRBJ2-1	TRBD2
TGTGCCAGCACCCAGGACATCGGCTACGAGCAGTACTTC	CASTQDIGYEQYF	once	TRBV2	TRBJ2-7	-
TGTGCCAGCTCACTAGGACTTTACAATGAGCAGTTCTTC	CASSLGLYNEQFF	-	TRBV18	TRBJ2-1	-
TGTGCCAGCCGTAACATACAGCTAGGCGGGGAGCTGTTTTTT	CASRNIQLGGELFF	-	TRBV21-1	TRBJ2-2	-
TGTGCCTGGAGTGTACGACAGCCCCAAGGGACCCAGTACTTC	CAWSVRQPQGTQYF	-	TRBV30	TRBJ2-5	-
TGTGCCAGCAACACCGCCGGGACGGGCTCCTACGAGCAGTACTTC	CASNTAGTGSYEQYF	-	TRBV6-5	TRBJ2-7	-
TGTGCCAGCCAAGGGGGCGGCACTGAAGCTTTCTTT	CASQGGGTEAFF	-	TRBV6-5	TRBJ1-1	TRBD1